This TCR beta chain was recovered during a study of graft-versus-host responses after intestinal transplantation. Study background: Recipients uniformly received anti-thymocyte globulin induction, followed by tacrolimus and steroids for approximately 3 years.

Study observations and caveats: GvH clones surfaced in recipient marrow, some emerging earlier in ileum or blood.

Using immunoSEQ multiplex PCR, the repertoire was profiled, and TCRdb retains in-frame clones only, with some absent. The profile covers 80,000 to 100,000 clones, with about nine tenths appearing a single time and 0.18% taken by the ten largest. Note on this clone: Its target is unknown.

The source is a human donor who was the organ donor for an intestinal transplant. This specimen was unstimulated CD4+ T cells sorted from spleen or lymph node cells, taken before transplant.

The CDR3 coding sequence is TGTGCCAGCAGCGTAAAGGGGGGGGACTATGGCTACACCTTC. It codes for CASSVKGGDYGYTF. The rearrangement joins TRBV9 to TRBJ1-2, with a tentative D call TRBD1 (6 bases). This CDR3 region has 14 residues. V lost 1 base to trimming and J lost 3 bases, with 10 bases between them. The germline CDR1 and CDR2 sequences are SGDLS and YYNGEE.